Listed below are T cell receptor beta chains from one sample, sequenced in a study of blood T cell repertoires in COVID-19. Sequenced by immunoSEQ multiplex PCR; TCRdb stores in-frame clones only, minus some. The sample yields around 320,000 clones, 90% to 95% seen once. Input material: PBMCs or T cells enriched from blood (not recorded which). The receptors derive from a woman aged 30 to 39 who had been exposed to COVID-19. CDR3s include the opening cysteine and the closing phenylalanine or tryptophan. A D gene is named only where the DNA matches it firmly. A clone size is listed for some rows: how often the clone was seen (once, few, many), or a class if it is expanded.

TGTGCCAGCAGCTTAGAGGGGAGGGGGTCCTATGGCTACACCTTC CASSLEGRGSYGYTF TRBV7-2 NA once TRBJ1-2
TGTGCCAGCAGTTACTCGAGGGACAGGGGTGGAAATAATTCACCCCTCCACTTT CASSYSRDRGGNNSPLHF TRBV6-2/TRBV6-3 TRBD1 NA TRBJ1-6
TGCAGTGCTAGTACTAGCGGGGGGGGAGCCATGGATACGCAGTATTTT CSASTSGGGAMDTQYF TRBV20-1 TRBD2 NA TRBJ2-3
TGTGCCAGCAGCGTCCGACAGGGGGCCCCTGGCTACACCTTC CASSVRQGAPGYTF TRBV9 TRBD1 NA TRBJ1-2
TGTGCCAGCAGATTGACAGCTAACTATGGCTACACCTTC CASRLTANYGYTF TRBV5-6 NA NA TRBJ1-2
TGTGCCAGCAGCTTAAACAGGGGCTCTAATGAAAAACTGTTTTTT CASSLNRGSNEKLFF TRBV7-7 TRBD1 NA TRBJ1-4
TGTGCCAGCAGCGACCGGACAGGGATGAGGACTGAAGCTTTCTTT CASSDRTGMRTEAFF TRBV11-1 TRBD1 NA TRBJ1-1
TGTGCCAGCAGCCCCGCGGTGAACACTGAAGCTTTCTTT CASSPAVNTEAFF TRBV3-1/TRBV3-2 NA NA TRBJ1-1
TGTGCCAGCAGCCCCCGACTCTATTCGGATGAAAAACTGTTTTTT CASSPRLYSDEKLFF TRBV11-2 NA NA TRBJ1-4
TGTGCCAGTAAAGGCAGCGTGCGTGGCTACACCTTC CASKGSVRGYTF TRBV19 NA NA TRBJ1-2
TGTGCCAGCAGTTTGGGACAGAAGGAAAAACTGTTTTTT CASSLGQKEKLFF TRBV12-3/TRBV12-4 TRBD1 NA TRBJ1-4
TGTGCCTGCAGCCGGGACAGGGATTATGGCTACACCTTC CACSRDRDYGYTF TRBV2 TRBD1 NA TRBJ1-2
TGTGCCAGCAGCTCTGGAGGGAGCGGCACCGGGGAGCTGTTTTTT CASSSGGSGTGELFF TRBV7-9 NA NA TRBJ2-2